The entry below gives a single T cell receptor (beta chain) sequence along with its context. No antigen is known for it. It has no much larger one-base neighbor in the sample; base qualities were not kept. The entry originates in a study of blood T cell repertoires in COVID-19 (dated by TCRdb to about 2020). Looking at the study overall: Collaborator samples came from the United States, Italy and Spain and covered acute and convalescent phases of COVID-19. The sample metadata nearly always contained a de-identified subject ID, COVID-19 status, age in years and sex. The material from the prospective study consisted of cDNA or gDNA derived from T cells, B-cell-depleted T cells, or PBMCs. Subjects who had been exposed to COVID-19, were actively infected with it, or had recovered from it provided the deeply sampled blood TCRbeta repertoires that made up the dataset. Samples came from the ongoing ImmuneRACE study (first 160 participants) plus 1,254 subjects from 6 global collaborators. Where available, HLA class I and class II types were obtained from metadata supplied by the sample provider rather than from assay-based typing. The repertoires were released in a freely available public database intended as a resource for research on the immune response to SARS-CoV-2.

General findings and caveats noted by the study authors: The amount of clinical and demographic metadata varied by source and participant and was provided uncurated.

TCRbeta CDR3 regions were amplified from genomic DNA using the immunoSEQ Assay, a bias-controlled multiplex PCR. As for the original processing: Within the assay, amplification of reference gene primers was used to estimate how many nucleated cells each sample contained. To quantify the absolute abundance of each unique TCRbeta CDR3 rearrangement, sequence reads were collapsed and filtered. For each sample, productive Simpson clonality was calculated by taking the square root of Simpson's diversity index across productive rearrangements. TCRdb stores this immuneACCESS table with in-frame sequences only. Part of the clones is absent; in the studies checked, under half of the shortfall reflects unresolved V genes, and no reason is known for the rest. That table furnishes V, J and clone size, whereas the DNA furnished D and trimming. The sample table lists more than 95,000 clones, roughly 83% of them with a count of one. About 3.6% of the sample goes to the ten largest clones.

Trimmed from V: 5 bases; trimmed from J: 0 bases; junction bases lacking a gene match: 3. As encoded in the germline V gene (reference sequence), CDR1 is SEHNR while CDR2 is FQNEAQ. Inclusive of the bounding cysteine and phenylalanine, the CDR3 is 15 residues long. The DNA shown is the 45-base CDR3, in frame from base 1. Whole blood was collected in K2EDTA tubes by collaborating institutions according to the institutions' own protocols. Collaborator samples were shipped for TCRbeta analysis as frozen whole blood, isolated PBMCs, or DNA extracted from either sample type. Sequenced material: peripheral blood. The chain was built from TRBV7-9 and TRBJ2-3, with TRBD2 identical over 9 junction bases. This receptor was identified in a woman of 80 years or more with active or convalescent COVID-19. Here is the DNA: TGTGCCAGCAGCCGGACTAGCGATAGCACAGATACGCAGTATTTT. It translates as CASSRTSDSTDTQYF.